This is a list of T cell receptor beta chains from one sample in a study of blood T cell repertoires in COVID-19. TCRdb keeps only in-frame clones here, not all; method: immunoSEQ multiplex PCR. The table records a few hundred thousand clones, about 89% of them present only once. The source material was PBMCs or T cells enriched from blood (not recorded which). The source is a man aged 40-49 years in a cohort exposed to, infected with or recovered from COVID-19 (not recorded which). CDR3s include the opening cysteine and the closing phenylalanine or tryptophan. The D gene is left open where the match is weak. Size values are once, few and many counts, or a class for expanded clones, and some rows have none.

d_gene	v_gene	j_gene	abundance	CDR3nt	CDR3aa
.	TRBV27	TRBJ2-7	.	TGTGCCAGCAGTTCTCGTCAAGGGGGTAATTCCTACGAGCAGTACTTC	CASSSRQGGNSYEQYF
.	TRBV10-3	TRBJ1-1	.	TGTGCCATCAGTGAGTCGAGTTTTAACACTGAAGCTTTCTTT	CAISESSFNTEAFF
TRBD1	TRBV28	TRBJ1-3	.	TGTGCCAGCAGTTTAGACAGGGTTGGAAACACCATATATTTT	CASSLDRVGNTIYF
.	TRBV4-2	TRBJ1-3	once	TGTGCCAGCAGCCAAGGTCCTCGCAGGGGCTCTGGAAACACCATATATTTT	CASSQGPRRGSGNTIYF
TRBD1	TRBV10-3	TRBJ1-3	.	TGTGCCATCAGTGGCGGCAGGGGGCAAGGAAACACCATATATTTT	CAISGGRGQGNTIYF
.	TRBV6-5	TRBJ1-4	.	TGTGCCAGCAGTATAAAAACAGGGCGAGGTGAAAAACTGTTTTTT	CASSIKTGRGEKLFF
.	TRBV3-1/TRBV3-2	TRBJ1-1	.	TGTGCCAGCAGCCCTCGGGGGGGGACGGGAACTGAAGCTTTCTTT	CASSPRGGTGTEAFF
.	TRBV29-1	TRBJ2-1	.	TGCAGCGTTGTCCCCCGCCTGGACAGTTACAATGAGCAGTTCTTC	CSVVPRLDSYNEQFF
TRBD2	TRBV18	TRBJ2-7	.	TGTGCCAGCTCACCGGGAGGGACTAGCGGGAGAAACGAGCAGTACTTC	CASSPGGTSGRNEQYF
TRBD1	TRBV19	TRBJ1-3	.	TGTGCCAGTAGTCTACGGGACAGGGGGTCCAACGCTGGAAACACCATATATTTT	CASSLRDRGSNAGNTIYF
TRBD2	TRBV5-1	TRBJ2-3	.	TGCGCCAGCAGCCCAGGACTAGCGAGTAGCACAGATACGCAGTATTTT	CASSPGLASSTDTQYF
TRBD2	TRBV6-2/TRBV6-3	TRBJ2-1	.	TGTGCCAGCAGTAGTAGCGGGAGCACCTACAATGAGCAGTTCTTC	CASSSSGSTYNEQFF
.	TRBV7-4	TRBJ1-1	.	TGTGCCAGCAGCCCAGGATGTCGGAACACTGAAGCTTTCTTT	CASSPGCRNTEAFF
.	TRBV18	TRBJ1-3	.	TGTGCCAGCTCGCAAGGGACCTCGGGAGACACCATATATTTT	CASSQGTSGDTIYF
.	TRBV18	TRBJ2-7	.	TGTGCCAGCTCACCGAAGGGGATGAACACCTACGAGCAGTACTTC	CASSPKGMNTYEQYF
TRBD1	TRBV29-1	TRBJ2-5	.	TGCAGCGTTGAAGTCAGGGGGATTGGGGAGACCCAGTACTTC	CSVEVRGIGETQYF
TRBD1	TRBV19	TRBJ2-7	.	TGTGCCAGCACCGACAGGGGGCCTCGCTACGAGCAGTACTTC	CASTDRGPRYEQYF
TRBD1	TRBV27	TRBJ2-5	.	TGTGCCAGCAGTCTCGGACAGGGGGAGACCCAGTACTTC	CASSLGQGETQYF